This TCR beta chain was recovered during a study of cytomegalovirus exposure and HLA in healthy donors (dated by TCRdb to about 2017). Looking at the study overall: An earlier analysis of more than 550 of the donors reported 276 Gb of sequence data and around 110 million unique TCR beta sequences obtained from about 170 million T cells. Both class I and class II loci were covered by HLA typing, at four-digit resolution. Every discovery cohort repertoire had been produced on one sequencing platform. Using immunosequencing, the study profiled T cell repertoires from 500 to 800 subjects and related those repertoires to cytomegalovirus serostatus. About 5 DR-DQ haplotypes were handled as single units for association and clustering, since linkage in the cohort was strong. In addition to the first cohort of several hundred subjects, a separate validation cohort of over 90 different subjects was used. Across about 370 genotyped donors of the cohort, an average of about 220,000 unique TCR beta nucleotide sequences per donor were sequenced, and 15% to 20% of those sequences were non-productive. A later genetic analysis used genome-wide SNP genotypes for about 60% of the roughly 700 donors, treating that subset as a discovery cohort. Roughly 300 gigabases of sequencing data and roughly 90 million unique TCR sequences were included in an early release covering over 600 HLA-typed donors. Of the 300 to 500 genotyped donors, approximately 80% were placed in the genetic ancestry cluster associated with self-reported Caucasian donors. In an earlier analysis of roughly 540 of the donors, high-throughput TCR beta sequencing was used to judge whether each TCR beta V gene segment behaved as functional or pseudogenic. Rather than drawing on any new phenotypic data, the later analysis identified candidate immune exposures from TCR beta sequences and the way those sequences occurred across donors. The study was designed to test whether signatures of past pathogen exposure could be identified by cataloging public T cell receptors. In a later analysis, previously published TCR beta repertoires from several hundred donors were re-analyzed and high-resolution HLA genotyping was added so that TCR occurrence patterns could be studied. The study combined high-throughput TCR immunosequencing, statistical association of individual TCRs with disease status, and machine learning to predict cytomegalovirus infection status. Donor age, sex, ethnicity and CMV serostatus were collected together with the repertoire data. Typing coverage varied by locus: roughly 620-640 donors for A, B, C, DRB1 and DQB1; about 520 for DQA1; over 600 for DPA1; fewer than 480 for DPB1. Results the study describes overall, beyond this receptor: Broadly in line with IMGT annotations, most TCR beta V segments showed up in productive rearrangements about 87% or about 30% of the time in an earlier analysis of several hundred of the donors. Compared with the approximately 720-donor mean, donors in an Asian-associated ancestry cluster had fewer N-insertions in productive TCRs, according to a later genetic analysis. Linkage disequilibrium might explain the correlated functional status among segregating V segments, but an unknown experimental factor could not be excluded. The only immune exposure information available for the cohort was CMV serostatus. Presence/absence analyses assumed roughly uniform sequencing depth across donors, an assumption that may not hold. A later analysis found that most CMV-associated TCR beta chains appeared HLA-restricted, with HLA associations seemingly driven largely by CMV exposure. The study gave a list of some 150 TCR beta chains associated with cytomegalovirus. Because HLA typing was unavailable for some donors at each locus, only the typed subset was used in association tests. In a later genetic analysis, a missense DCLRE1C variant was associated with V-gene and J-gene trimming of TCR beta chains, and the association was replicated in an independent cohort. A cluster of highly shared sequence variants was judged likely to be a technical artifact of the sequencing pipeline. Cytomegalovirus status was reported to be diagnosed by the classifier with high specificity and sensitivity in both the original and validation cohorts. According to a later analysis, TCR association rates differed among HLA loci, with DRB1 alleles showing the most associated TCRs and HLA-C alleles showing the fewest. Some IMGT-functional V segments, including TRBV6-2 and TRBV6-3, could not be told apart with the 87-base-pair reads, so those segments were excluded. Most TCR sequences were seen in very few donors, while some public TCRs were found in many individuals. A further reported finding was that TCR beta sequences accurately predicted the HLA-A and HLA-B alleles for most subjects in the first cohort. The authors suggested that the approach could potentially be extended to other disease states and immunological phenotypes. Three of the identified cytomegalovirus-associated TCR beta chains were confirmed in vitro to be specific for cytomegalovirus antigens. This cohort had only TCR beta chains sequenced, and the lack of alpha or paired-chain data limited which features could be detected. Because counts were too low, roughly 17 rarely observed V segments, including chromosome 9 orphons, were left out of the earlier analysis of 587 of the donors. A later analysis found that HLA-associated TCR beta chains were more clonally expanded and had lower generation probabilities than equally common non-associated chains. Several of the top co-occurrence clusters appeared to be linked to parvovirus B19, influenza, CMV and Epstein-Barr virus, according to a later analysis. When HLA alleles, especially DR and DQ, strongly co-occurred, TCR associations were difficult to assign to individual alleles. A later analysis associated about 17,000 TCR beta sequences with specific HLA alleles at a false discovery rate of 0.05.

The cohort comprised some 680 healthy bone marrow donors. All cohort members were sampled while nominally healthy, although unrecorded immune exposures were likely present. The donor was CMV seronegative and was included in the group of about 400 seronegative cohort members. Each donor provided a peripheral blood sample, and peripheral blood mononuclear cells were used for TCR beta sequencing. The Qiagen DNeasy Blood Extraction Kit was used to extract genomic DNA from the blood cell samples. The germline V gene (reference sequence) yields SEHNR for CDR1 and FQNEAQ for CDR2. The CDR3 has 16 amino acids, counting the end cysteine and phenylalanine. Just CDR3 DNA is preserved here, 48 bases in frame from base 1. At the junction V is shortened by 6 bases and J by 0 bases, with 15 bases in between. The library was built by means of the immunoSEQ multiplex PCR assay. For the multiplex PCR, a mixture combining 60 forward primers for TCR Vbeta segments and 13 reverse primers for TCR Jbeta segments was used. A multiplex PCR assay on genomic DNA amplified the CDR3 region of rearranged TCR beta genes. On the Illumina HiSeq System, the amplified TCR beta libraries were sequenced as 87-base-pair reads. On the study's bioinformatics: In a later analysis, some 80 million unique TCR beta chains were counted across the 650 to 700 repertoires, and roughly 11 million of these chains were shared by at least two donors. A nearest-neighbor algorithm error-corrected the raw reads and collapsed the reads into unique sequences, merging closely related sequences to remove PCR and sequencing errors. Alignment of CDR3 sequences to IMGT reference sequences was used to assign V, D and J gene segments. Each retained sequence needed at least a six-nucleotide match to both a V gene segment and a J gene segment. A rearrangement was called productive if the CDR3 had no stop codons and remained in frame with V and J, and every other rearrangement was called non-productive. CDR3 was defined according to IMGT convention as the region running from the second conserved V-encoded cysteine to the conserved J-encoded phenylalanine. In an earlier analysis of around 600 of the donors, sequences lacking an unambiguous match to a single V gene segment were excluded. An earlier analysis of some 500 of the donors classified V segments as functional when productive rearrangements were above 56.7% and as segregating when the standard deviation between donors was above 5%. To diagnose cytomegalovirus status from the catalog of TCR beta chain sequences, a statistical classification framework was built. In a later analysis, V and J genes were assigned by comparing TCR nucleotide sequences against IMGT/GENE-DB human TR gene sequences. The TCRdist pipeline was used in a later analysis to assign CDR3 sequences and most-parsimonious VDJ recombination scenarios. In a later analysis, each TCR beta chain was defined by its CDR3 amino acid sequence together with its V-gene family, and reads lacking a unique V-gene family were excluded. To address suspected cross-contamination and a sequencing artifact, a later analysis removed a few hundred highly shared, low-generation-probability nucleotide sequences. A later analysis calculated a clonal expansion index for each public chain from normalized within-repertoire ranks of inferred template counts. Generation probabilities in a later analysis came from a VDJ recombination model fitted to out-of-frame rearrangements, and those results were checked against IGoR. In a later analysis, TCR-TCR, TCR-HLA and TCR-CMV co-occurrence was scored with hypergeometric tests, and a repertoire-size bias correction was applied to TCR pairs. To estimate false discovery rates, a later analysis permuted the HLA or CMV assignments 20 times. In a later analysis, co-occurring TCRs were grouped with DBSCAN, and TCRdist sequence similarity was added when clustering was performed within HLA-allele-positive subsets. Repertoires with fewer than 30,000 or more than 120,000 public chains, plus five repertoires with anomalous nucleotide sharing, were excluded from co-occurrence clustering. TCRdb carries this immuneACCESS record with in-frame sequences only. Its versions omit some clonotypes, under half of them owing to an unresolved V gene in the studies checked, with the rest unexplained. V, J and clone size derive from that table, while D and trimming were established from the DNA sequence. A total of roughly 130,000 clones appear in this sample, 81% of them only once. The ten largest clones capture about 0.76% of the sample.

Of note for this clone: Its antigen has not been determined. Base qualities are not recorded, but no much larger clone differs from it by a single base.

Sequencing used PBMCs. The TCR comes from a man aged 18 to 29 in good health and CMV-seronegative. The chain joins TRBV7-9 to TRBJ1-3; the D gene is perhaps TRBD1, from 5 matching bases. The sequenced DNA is TGTGCCAGCAGAGACGACAGAAGTCTCTCTGGAAACACCATATATTTT. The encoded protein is CASRDDRSLSGNTIYF. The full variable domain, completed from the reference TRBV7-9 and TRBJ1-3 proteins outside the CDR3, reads DTGVSQNPRHKITKRGQNVTFRCDPISEHNRLYWYRQTLGQGPEFLTYFQNEAQLEKSRLLSDRFSAERPKGSFSTLEIQRTEQGDSAMYLCASRDDRSLSGNTIYFGEGSWLTVV.